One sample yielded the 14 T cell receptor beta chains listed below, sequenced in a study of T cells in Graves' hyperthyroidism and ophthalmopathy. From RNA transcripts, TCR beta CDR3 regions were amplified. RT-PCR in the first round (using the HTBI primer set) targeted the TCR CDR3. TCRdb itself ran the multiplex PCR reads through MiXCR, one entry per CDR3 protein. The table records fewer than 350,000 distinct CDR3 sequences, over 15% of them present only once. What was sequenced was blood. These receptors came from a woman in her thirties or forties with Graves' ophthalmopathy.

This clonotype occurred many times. In DNA form, the CDR3 reads TGCAGTGCTAGAGATCCGGTGGGGAACGAGCAGTACTTC. This encodes CSARDPVGNEQYF. The chain is built from TRBV20-1 and TRBJ2-7; D is uncertain. From germline, CDR1 is DFQATT and CDR2 SNEGSKA (reference sequence). The CDR3 is made up of 13 amino acids. The ends were cut back, 0 bases at V and 5 bases at J, with 11 bases in the middle.

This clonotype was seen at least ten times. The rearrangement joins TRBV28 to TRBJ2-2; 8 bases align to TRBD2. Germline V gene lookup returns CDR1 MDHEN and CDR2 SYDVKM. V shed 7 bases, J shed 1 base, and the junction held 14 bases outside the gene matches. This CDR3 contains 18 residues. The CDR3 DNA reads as TGTGCCAGCACGAGCGGGGGACGAGCGGAGCTGAACACCGGGGAGCTGTTTTTT. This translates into CASTSGGRAELNTGELFF.

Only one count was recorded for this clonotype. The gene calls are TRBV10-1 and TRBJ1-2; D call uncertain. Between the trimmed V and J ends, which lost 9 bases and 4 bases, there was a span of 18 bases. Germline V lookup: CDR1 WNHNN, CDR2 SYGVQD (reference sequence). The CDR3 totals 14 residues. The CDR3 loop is CASGLTARFYGYTF. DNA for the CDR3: TGCGCCAGTGGGTTAACAGCGCGGTTCTATGGCTACACCTTC.

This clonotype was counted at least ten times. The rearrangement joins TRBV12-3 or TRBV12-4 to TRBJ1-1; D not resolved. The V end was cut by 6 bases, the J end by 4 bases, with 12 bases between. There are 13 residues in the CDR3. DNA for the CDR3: TGTGCCAGCAGCTTTACCCCGGGCACTGAAGCTTTCTTT. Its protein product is CASSFTPGTEAFF.

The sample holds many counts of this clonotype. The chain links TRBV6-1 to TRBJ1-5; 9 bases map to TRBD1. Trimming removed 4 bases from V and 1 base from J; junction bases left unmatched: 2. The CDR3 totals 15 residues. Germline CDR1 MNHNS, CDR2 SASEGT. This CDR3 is CASSGDRGSNQPQHF. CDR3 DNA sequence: TGTGCCAGCAGTGGTGACAGGGGGAGCAATCAGCCCCAGCATTTT.

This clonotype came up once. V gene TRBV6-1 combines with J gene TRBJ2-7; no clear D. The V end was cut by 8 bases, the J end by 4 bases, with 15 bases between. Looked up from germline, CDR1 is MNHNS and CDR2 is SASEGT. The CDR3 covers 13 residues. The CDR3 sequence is CASSEAELYEQYF. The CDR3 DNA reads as TGTGCCAGCTCAGAAGCCGAATTATACGAGCAGTACTTC.

In nucleotides, the CDR3 is TGTGCCAGCAGTTGGACAGGGGGCCATAGCTCCTACGAGCAGTACTTC. Translated: CASSWTGGHSSYEQYF. V gene TRBV28 combines with J gene TRBJ2-7; 11 nucleotides agree with TRBD1. This CDR3 region has 16 residues. Losses at the gene ends were 4 bases for V and 0 bases for J; bases not matched to a gene: 5. Germline CDR1 reads MDHEN; CDR2 reads SYDVKM.

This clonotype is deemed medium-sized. The CDR3 bases are TGTGCCAGCAGCGCTCGACAGGGAAGCAATCAGCCCCAGCATTTT. Its translation is CASSARQGSNQPQHF. The rearrangement links TRBV28 to TRBJ1-5, with 7 bases matching TRBD1. The CDR3 extends over 15 amino acids. Germline V CDR1 and CDR2: MDHEN, SYDVKM. The V segment lost 6 bases and the J segment 1 base; nucleotides outside the gene matches: 6.

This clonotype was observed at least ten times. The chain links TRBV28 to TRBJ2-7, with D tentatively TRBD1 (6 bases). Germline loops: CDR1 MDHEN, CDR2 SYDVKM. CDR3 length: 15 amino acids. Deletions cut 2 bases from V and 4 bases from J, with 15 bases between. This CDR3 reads CASSLPTGLGYEQYF. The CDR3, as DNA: TGTGCCAGCAGTTTACCGACAGGATTGGGATACGAGCAGTACTTC.

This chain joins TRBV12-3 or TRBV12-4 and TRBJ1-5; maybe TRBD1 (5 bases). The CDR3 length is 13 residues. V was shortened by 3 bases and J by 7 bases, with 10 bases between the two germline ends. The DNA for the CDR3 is TGTGCCAGCAGTTTTGGGGCACAGCAGCCCCAGCATTTT. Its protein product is CASSFGAQQPQHF.

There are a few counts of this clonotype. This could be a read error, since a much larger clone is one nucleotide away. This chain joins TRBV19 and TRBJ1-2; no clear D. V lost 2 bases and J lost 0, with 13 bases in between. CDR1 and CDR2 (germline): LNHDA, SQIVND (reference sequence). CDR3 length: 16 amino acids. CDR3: CASSIRPDSANYGYTF. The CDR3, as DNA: TGTGCCAGTAGTATACGGCCCGACTCAGCTAACTATGGCTACACCTTC.

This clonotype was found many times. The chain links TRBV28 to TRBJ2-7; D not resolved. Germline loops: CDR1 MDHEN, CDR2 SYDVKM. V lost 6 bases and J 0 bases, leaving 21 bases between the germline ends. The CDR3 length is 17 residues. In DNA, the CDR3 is TGTGCCAGCAGACCCCGCGGTTTCGGCCTCAACTCCTACGAGCAGTACTTC. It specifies CASRPRGFGLNSYEQYF.

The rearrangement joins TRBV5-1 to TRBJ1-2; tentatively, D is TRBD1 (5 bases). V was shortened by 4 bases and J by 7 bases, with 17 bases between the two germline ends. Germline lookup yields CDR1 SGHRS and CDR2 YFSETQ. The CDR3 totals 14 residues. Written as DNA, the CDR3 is TGCGCCAGCAGCACCACCGGGGACGCCTCTGGCTACACCTTC. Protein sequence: CASSTTGDASGYTF.

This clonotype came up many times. The CDR3 nucleotides read TGCGCCAGCAGCCAAGCCGGGACCGGACGCTACACCTTC. Protein product: CASSQAGTGRYTF. J is TRBJ1-2 and V is TRBV4-1; perhaps TRBD1 as D (5 bases). This CDR3 is built from 13 residues. Deletions cut 1 base from V and 9 bases from J, with 12 bases between. Germline V CDR1 and CDR2: MGHRA, YSYEKL.